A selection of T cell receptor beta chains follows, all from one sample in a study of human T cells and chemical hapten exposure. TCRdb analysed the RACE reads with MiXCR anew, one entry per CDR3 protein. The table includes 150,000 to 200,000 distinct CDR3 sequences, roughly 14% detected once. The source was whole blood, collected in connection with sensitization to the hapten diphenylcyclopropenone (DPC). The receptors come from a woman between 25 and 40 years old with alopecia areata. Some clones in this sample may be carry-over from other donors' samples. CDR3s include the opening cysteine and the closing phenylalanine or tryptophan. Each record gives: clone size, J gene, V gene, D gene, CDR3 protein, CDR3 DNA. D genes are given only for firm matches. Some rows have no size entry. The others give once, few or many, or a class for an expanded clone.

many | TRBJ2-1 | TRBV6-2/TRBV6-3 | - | CASSRRDEQFF | TGTGCCAGCAGCCGCCGTGATGAGCAGTTCTTC
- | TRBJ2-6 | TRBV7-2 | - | CASTAFRAGANVLTF | TGTGCCAGCACTGCCTTTCGGGCTGGGGCCAACGTCCTGACTTTC
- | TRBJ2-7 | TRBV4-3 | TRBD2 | CASSQDGLAGVYEQYF | TGCGCCAGCAGCCAAGACGGGCTAGCGGGAGTCTACGAGCAGTACTTC
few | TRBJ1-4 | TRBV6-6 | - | CASSYSILKLFF | TGTGCCAGCAGTTACTCGATTTTAAAACTGTTTTTT
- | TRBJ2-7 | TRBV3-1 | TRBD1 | CASSATGEDEQYF | TGTGCCAGCAGCGCGACAGGGGAGGACGAGCAGTACTTC
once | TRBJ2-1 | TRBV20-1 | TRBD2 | CSAPRTSGQSSYNEQFF | TGCAGTGCTCCAAGGACTAGCGGGCAGAGCTCCTACAATGAGCAGTTCTTC
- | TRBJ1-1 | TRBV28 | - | CASSLTGEAFF | TGTGCCAGCAGTTTGACAGGAGAAGCTTTCTTT
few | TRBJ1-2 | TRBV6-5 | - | CASRMDGSYGYTF | TGTGCCAGCAGGATGGACGGGAGCTATGGCTACACCTTC
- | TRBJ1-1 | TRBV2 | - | CASSALTNTEAFF | TGTGCCAGCAGCGCACTTACAAACACTGAAGCTTTCTTT
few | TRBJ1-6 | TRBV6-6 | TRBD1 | CASSHTTRQGANNSPLHF | TGTGCCAGCAGCCATACGACCAGACAGGGGGCGAATAATTCACCCCTCCACTTT
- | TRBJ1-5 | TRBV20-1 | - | CSADDRENQPQHF | TGCAGTGCAGACGACCGAGAAAATCAGCCCCAGCATTTT
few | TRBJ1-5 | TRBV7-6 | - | CASSLWPGSDQPQHF | TGTGCCAGCAGCTTATGGCCGGGGTCGGATCAGCCCCAGCATTTT
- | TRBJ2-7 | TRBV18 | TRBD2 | CASSPTAPGLAAYEQYF | TGTGCCAGCTCACCCACAGCGCCGGGACTAGCGGCCTACGAGCAGTACTTC
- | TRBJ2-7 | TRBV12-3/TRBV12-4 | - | CASSQGRGLDYEQYF | TGTGCCAGCAGTCAGGGCCGGGGGTTGGACTACGAGCAGTACTTC
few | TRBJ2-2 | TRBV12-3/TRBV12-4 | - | CASSPDRPSNRLADTGELFF | TGTGCCAGCAGCCCCGACAGGCCGAGCAACCGACTCGCGGACACCGGGGAGCTGTTTTTT
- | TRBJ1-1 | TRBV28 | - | CASSLQHTEAFF | TGTGCCAGCAGTTTACAACACACTGAAGCTTTCTTT
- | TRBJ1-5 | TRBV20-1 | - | CSARALGQPQHF | TGCAGTGCTAGAGCCCTGGGGCAGCCCCAGCATTTT
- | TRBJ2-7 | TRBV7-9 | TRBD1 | CASSHKPGQGKYEQYF | TGTGCCAGCAGCCACAAACCGGGACAGGGGAAATACGAGCAGTACTTC
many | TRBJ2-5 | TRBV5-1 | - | CASSSLTGSQETQYF | TGCGCCAGCAGCTCCTTGACAGGCTCGCAAGAGACCCAGTACTTC
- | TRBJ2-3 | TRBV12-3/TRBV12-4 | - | CASSLVGLTDTQYF | TGTGCCAGCAGTTTAGTCGGACTAACAGATACGCAGTATTTT
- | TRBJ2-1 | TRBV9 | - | CASSVELSQGHNEQFF | TGTGCCAGCAGCGTAGAGCTTAGTCAAGGACACAATGAGCAGTTCTTC
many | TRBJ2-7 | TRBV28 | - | CASSFGQVYEQYF | TGTGCCAGCAGTTTTGGGCAGGTCTACGAGCAGTACTTC
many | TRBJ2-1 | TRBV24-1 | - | CATRGGGNEQFF | TGTGCCACCAGGGGGGGCGGGAATGAGCAGTTCTTC